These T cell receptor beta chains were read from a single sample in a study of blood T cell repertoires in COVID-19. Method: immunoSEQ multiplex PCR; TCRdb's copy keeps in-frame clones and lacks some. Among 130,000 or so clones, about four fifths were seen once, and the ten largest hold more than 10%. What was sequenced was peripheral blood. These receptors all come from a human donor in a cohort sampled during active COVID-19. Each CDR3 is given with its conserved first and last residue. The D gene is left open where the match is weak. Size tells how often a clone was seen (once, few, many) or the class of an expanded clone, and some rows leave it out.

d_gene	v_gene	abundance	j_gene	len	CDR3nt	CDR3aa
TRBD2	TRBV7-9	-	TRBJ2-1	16	TGTGCCAGCAGCAGTAGCGGGGGGGAACCTAACCATGAGCAGTTCTTC	CASSSSGGEPNHEQFF
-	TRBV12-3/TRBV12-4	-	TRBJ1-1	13	TGTGCCAGCAAAGCGGGGGCGAACACTGAAGCTTTCTTT	CASKAGANTEAFF
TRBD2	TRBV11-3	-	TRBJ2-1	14	TGTGCCAGCAGCTTGAATCGCGGGGGGGCGGAGCAGTTCTTC	CASSLNRGGAEQFF
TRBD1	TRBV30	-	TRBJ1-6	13	TGTGCCTGGGGGGACAGCCAGAATTCACCCCTCCACTTT	CAWGDSQNSPLHF
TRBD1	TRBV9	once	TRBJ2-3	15	TGTGCCAGCAGCGGGACAGGTGGAAGCACAGATACGCAGTATTTT	CASSGTGGSTDTQYF
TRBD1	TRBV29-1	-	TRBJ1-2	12	TGCAGCGTTGGAGGCCAGGGGGCTGGCTACACCTTC	CSVGGQGAGYTF
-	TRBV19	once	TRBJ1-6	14	TGTGCCAGTAGTATAGATCATGTGAATTCACCCCTCCACTTT	CASSIDHVNSPLHF
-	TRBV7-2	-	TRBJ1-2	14	TGTGCCAGCAGTATCACCAGGGCCAGGAATGGCTACACCTTC	CASSITRARNGYTF
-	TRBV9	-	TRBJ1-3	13	TGTGCCAGCAGCCGAGACAGCGGAAACACCATATATTTT	CASSRDSGNTIYF
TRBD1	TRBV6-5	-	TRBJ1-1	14	TGTGCCAGCAGGGCGGACAGGGTGAACACTGAAGCTTTCTTT	CASRADRVNTEAFF
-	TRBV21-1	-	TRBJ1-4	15	TGTGCCAGCAGTGAAAGCTGGGACAGGGGTGAAAAACTGTTTTTT	CASSESWDRGEKLFF